This TCR beta chain was sequenced during a study of T-cell memory formation after mild COVID-19 (dated by TCRdb to 2020 to 2023). About the investigation overall: TCR sequence clusters from the two donors were largely donor specific. Longitudinal TCRalpha and TCRbeta repertoire sequencing tracked T-cell clones expanding and contracting after mild COVID-19 in two donors. Two young, previously healthy adult volunteers, one female and one male, were included in the cohort.

Study-wide conclusions, independent of this receptor: The second-wave clones that peaked on day 37 were not confirmed to be SARS-CoV-2 specific. The study covered only a couple of mild cases, and larger cohorts including severe cases with pre-infection samples were considered necessary. Clones contracting from day 15 to 85 had balanced CD4/CD8 phenotypes, while a second wave expanding from day 15 to 37 was biased towards CD4+. Some responding clones were detected in pre-infection memory, suggesting pre-existing cross-reactive memory T cells joined the SARS-CoV-2 response. Contracting CD4+ clones turned up mainly in the CM and EM memory subsets, whereas EMRA was where CD8+ clones were enriched.

PBMCs were isolated by Ficoll-Paque density gradient centrifugation. V loses 2 bases, J loses 4 bases, and the germline ends lie 11 bases apart. The CDR3, from cysteine to phenylalanine, totals 14 residues. Kept here is only the CDR3 DNA, which spans 42 bases and is read in frame from base 1. The germline V gene supplies CDR1 SNHLY and CDR2 FYNNEI. TCRdb shows the sequencer as Illumina NovaSeq 6000. TCRalpha and TCRbeta cDNA libraries were constructed by 5'RACE with constant-segment primers, with sample barcodes and unique molecular identifiers being introduced. Trizol reagent was used to extract RNA from every sample. The libraries were amplified in two PCR steps, and the second step added a second sample barcode and Illumina TruSeq adapters. The libraries were sequenced on an Illumina NovaSeq using 2 x 150 bp paired-end reads. The authors processed their data as follows. Reads were demultiplexed and collapsed into UMI-guided consensus sequences with migec v1.2.7. Using mixcr v2.1.11, UMI consensuses were aligned to TRA and TRB V and J templates and then assembled into clonotypes. Expanded or contracted clonotypes were those called significant by both edgeR and NoisET, with noise models trained on biological replicates. For edgeR calls, a false discovery rate-adjusted p below 0.01 and a log2 fold-change threshold of 1 were applied. As an exploratory analysis of dynamics, max-normalized trajectories of the 1000 most abundant clonotypes were examined by PCA with hierarchical clustering. The CD4 or CD8 phenotype of responding clones was assigned using the separately sequenced CD4+ and CD8+ repertoires. The public reads were reanalyzed by TCRdb: fastp trimming at Q25, MiXCR alignment, in-frame beta chains only. Every CDR3 protein is listed once, alongside the most common genes and DNA of its rows. These V and J calls rely on TCRdb rather than the paper's analysis. For this sample the table gives fewer than 450,000 distinct CDR3 sequences, of which around 21% were detected only once. The ten largest account for around 13% of the sample.

Comments on this clonotype: The clone's antigen remains unknown. The record has no base qualities; no much larger clone is one base away.

Recombination joined TRBV2 with TRBJ1-1; no D gene is confidently identified. The sequence was obtained from an adult woman who had mild COVID-19 (a few samples of this study predate the infection). The sample titles of this study are shuffled in the database, so cell type and time point are left out; the donor was told from shared clones. The sequencing input was PBMCs or a T cell subset sorted from them (not recorded which). CDR3 loop: CASSELPESTEAFF. Here is the DNA: TGTGCCAGCAGTGAACTTCCTGAGAGCACTGAAGCTTTCTTT. This CDR3, with the reference TRBV2 and TRBJ1-1 proteins standing in past its ends, gives the full variable domain EPEVTQTPSHQVTQMGQEVILRCVPISNHLYFYWYRQILGQKVEFLVSFYNNEISEKSEIFDDQFSVERPDGSNFTLKIRSTKLEDSAMYFCASSELPESTEAFFGQGTRLTVV.